This T cell receptor (beta chain) appears in the sequencing data of a study of neurological immune-mediated disorders (dated by TCRdb to about 2019). For the study in its entirety: Among the 34 multiple sclerosis patients, relapsing-remitting MS accounted for around 30 and secondary progressive MS accounted for 3. Peripheral blood TCR-beta repertoires from HTLV-I-associated myelopathy (HAM/TSP) patients, multiple sclerosis patients and healthy controls were compared by UMI-based sequencing. Alongside PBMC samples, the set of more than 80 TCR-beta libraries contained longitudinal samples, technical triplicates, and paired CD4+ and CD8+ T-cell subsets that had been sorted. The cohort was made up of 68 subjects, consisting of about 15 HAM/TSP patients, around 35 multiple sclerosis patients and 20 healthy controls. Broad study findings and their caveats: TCR clonal expansion was highest in HAM/TSP patients and lowest in MS patients, with MS patients falling below even healthy controls. No identical CDR3 amino acid sequences were found to be shared among expanded clones across subjects, suggesting that TCR-beta repertoires were private in all groups. Repertoires from 18 of 34 MS patients were grouped by phylogenetic analysis into a cluster of related CDR3 sequences, suggesting a possible repertoire-level signature. No clinical or MRI features were associated with the MS cluster, and the authors said that larger cohorts are needed.

TCR libraries for sorted subsets were made from 950,000 to 1,000,000 sorted CD4+ or CD8+ T cells. The multiple sclerosis patients were enrolled in a US clinical protocol that used magnetic resonance imaging to evaluate disease progression. PBMCs were separated from peripheral blood using Ficoll-Hypaque density gradient centrifugation and then cryopreserved in liquid nitrogen. Paired sorted CD4+ and CD8+ subsets came from healthy controls, HAM/TSP patients and MS patients. This clonotype was recorded at least ten times. Its antigen specificity is not known. No much larger clone is present one base from it, and per-base qualities are unavailable. The germline V gene sets CDR1 to SQVTM and CDR2 to ANQGSEA. Inclusive of the bounding cysteine and phenylalanine, the CDR3 is 12 residues long. Here the CDR3 DNA is all that survives: 36 bases in frame from base 1. V is trimmed back by 7 bases and J by 10 bases, and the junction contains 11 bases that no gene match accounts for.

cDNA synthesis used template-switch 5'RACE with a primer carrying a 10-nucleotide random unique molecular identifier tagging each TCR transcript. Each sequencing run produced over 180 million TCR-beta sequences covering 15-18 subjects. The RNeasy kit was used for extraction of total RNA. Using the KAPA Real-time Library Amplification kit, TCR-beta VDJ regions were amplified with primers for the TCR constant region and the 5'RACE anchor. A first PCR added sample indexes and Illumina adaptors, after which a second PCR increased the library yield. After Ampure bead purification, the TCR product of roughly 650 bp was size-selected on a 2% E-gel SizeSelection system. Before pooling, libraries had their quality checked on a Bioanalyzer, their concentration measured with Qubit, and their quantity determined with the Kapa Library Quantification kit. Paired-end 2 x 150 bp sequencing of the libraries was performed on an Illumina HiSeq 2500. To increase sequence diversity, about 24-32% phiX was spiked into each library pool. On the study's bioinformatics: Quality-filtered reads were processed with the UMI-based MiGEC pipeline, which removed over 85% of raw TCR sequences during error correction. IMGT germline references were used for alignment of VDJ genes, and clonotypes were defined by a unique CDR3 amino acid sequence together with V-J genes. VDJtools evaluated clonal expansion, Shannon diversity and CDR3 relatedness (CalcPairwiseDistances, ClusterSamples); CLCbio workbench built phylogenetic trees. Expanded clones were defined as having at least 8 unique UMIs, based on coefficient-of-variation modelling across technical triplicates. TCRdb reanalyzed the raw reads on its own, using fastp at Q25 for trimming and MiXCR for clone calling, and kept in-frame beta chains. Identical CDR3 protein sequences are pooled into one entry, listed with their most common genes and DNA. TCRdb's processing, not the authors', yielded these V and J calls. The sample profile shows about 55,000 distinct CDR3 sequences; 4% of them were found once. Around 2% of the sample is in the top ten clones.

The specimen sequenced was CD4+ T cells from blood. The TCR originated in a woman aged 40 to 49 with multiple sclerosis. The sequence is built from TRBV29-1 and TRBJ1-1; the central 8 bases match TRBD1. The CDR3 protein is CSAQGANTLAFF. The DNA reads TGCAGCGCCCAGGGGGCGAATACTCTAGCTTTCTTT.